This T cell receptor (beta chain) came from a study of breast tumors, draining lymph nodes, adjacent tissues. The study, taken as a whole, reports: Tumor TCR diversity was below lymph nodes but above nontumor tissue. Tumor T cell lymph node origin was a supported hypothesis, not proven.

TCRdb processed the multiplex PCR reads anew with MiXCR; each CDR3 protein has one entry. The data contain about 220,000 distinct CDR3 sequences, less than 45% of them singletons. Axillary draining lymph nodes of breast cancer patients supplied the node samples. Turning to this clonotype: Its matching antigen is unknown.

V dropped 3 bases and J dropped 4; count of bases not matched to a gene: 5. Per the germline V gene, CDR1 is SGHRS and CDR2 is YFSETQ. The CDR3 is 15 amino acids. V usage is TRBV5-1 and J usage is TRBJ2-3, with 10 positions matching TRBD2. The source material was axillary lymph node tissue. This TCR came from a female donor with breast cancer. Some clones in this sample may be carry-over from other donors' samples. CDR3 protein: CASSSSGGASDTQYF. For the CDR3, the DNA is TGCGCCAGCAGCTCGAGCGGGGGGGCCTCAGATACGCAGTATTTT.